The source of this T cell receptor (beta chain) is a study of control samples from healthy donors and cancer patients. The assay was immunoSEQ multiplex PCR, and TCRdb's table has in-frame clones only and misses some. The profile shows some 70,000 clones, about 83% of them singletons. This clone has at least ten counts. This specimen includes other DNA sequences encoding the same CDR3. CDR3 length: 14 residues. Germline V gene data show CDR1 as LGHDT and CDR2 as YNNKEL (reference sequence). V lost 1 base and J 0 bases, leaving 7 bases between the germline ends. The chain joins TRBV3-1 (or the pseudogene TRBV3-2) to TRBJ2-7; D is possibly TRBD2 (5 bases). The sequenced sample consisted of blood. This TCR was sampled from a man in his 60s in good health. The CDR3 bases are TGTGCCAGCAGCCAAGCGGGAAGCTCCTACGAGCAGTACTTC. Amino acid sequence: CASSQAGSSYEQYF.